This TCR beta chain came from a study of shared clonotypes between healthy human individuals. Study as a whole: Each donor contributed plates that comprised three CD4 naive, three CD4 memory, two CD8 naive and one CD8 memory.

Terminally differentiated effector memory CD45RA+ cells were excluded by CCR7 positive selection of CD45RO-negative cells. Every contributor of samples was a Caucasian grown-up residing in Nashville, Tennessee. Genomic DNA from each subset was divided evenly over several immunoSEQ plates. TCRdb's copy holds only in-frame clones and misses some; the assay was immunoSEQ multiplex PCR. The data show about 2.2 million clones, just over 90% seen once. This CDR3 contains 14 residues. In germline, CDR1 is MNHEY, CDR2 SMNVEV (reference sequence). Trimming took off 1 base at V and 6 bases at J, with 13 bases between the two ends.

The chain has TRBV27 and TRBJ2-7; a weak D match, TRBD1 (6 bases). The sequencing sample was made of naive CD8+ T cells from PBMCs. This clonotype was sampled from a man aged 18 to 30 in good health. Some clones in this sample may be carry-over from other donors' samples. Written as DNA, the CDR3 is TGTGCCAGCAGTTTATTCACAGGGTCGGGCGAGCAGTACTTC. Translating gives CASSLFTGSGEQYF.